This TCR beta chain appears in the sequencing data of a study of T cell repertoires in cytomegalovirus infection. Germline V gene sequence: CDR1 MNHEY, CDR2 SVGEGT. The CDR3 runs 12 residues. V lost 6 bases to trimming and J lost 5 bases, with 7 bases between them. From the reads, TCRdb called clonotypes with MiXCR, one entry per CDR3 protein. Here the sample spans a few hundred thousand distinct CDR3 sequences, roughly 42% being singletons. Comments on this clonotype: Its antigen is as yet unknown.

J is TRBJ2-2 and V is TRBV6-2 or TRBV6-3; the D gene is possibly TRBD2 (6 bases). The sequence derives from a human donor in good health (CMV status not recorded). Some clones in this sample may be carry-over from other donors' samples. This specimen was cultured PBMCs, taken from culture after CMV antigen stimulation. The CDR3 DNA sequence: TGTGCCAGCAGAGGAGGGACCGGGGAGCTGTTTTTT. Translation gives CASRGGTGELFF.